This T cell receptor (beta chain) was profiled in a study of vaccination effects on CD4 cells after COVID-19. CDR1 SNHLY and CDR2 FYNNEI come from the germline V gene. V lost 5 bases and J lost 4, with 11 bases in between. This CDR3 spans 13 amino acids. Generated by immunoSEQ multiplex PCR, the TCRdb table keeps only in-frame clones and is missing some. The table lists 40,000 to 60,000 clones, approximately 81% of them singletons. Culturing for 10 to 11 days preceded CD4+ T cell isolation. Comment on this clone: The antigen is unknown.

The receptor comes from a human donor who had a prior SARS-CoV-2 infection. Sequenced here: CD4+ T cells from PBMCs cultured without peptide, sampled before COVID-19 vaccination. The chain recombines TRBV2 with TRBJ1-1; weak D call: TRBD1 (6 bases). As DNA, the CDR3 is TGTGCCAGCAGTACGGACAGAGGCACTGAAGCTTTCTTT. Residues: CASSTDRGTEAFF.